The clone carrying this T cell receptor (beta chain) was recorded once. This sample is drawn from a study of blood T cell repertoires in COVID-19. For the study at large: T cells, B-cell-depleted T cells, or PBMCs provided the cDNA or gDNA that served as material.

V lost 2 bases and J lost 1; bases outside the gene matches: 15. Per germline, CDR1 SGDLS and CDR2 YYNGEE. The CDR3 sequence is 20 residues long. Under the authors' procedure: Amplification with reference gene primers provided the estimates of nucleated cell counts. Measured with immunoSEQ multiplex PCR; TCRdb has only the in-frame clones, and not every one. V and J calls and clone size are those listed in that table; D and trimming were worked out from the DNA. The data contain approximately 100,000 clones, 81% of them singletons. J is TRBJ2-2 and V is TRBV9, with 9 positions matching TRBD2. The specimen sequenced was peripheral blood. The TCR sequence derives from a human donor in a cohort sampled during active COVID-19. This CDR3 is CASSVSPSGAGGKNTGELFF. For the CDR3, the DNA is TGTGCCAGCAGCGTCTCCCCTTCGGGGGCGGGAGGGAAGAACACCGGGGAGCTGTTTTTT.